Listed here are 21 T cell receptor beta chains from one sample, sequenced in a study of shared clonotypes between healthy human individuals. Here immunoSEQ multiplex PCR was the method, and the copy in TCRdb shows in-frame clones only, minus some. The data hold about 1.5 million clones, with around 98% observed a single time. The sequencing input was naive CD4+ T cells sorted from blood. Subset denoted: CD45RA+ positively selected. The origin of the receptors is a man aged 30 to 45 in good health.

The chain links TRBV4-1 to TRBJ2-4, with D possibly TRBD1 on 5 matching bases. Trimming removed 1 base at V and 2 bases at J, with 15 bases between. CDR1 and CDR2 from the germline V gene are MGHRA and YSYEKL. The CDR3 length is 17 residues. The CDR3 reads CASSQGQGKGTKNIQYF. The CDR3, as DNA: TGCGCCAGCAGCCAAGGGCAGGGAAAGGGAACCAAAAACATTCAGTACTTC.

This clone was observed once. V is TRBV18 and J is TRBJ1-4; maybe TRBD1 (5 bases). The CDR3 has 14 amino acids. The V and J ends lost 4 bases and 8 bases respectively, with 14 bases between them. Germline V gene data show CDR1 as KGHSH and CDR2 as LQKENI. CDR3 sequence: CASSRIRGGEKLFF. The CDR3 nucleotides read TGTGCCAGCTCACGAATTCGGGGGGGAGAAAAACTGTTTTTT.

The gene calls are TRBV19 and TRBJ1-4; D is undetermined. V lost 6 bases, J lost 0 bases, and 8 bases lay in between. CDR1 and CDR2 from the germline V gene are LNHDA and SQIVND (reference sequence). The CDR3 extends over 14 amino acids. The DNA for the CDR3 is TGTGCCAGTAGACAGACTGCAACTAATGAAAAACTGTTTTTT. It yields the protein CASRQTATNEKLFF.

V gene TRBV28 combines with J gene TRBJ2-7; maybe TRBD1 (5 bases). This CDR3 has 14 amino acids. Trimming left V 1 base short and J 3 bases short, with 10 bases between. In germline, CDR1 is MDHEN, CDR2 SYDVKM. The CDR3 sequence is CASSLSGRIYEQYF. For the CDR3, the DNA is TGTGCCAGCAGTTTATCAGGGCGCATCTACGAGCAGTACTTC.

In its sample, this clone was seen once. The chain employs TRBV6-5 and TRBJ2-7; 10 bases map to TRBD2. V trimming: 2 bases; J trimming: 3 bases; junction bases outside the gene matches: 7. The CDR3 loop spans 16 amino acids. CDR1 is MNHEY and CDR2 is SVGAGI in the germline V gene. CDR3 sequence (DNA): TGTGCCAGCAGTTACCGACTTAGCGGGGGGAGCTACGAGCAGTACTTC. Protein sequence: CASSYRLSGGSYEQYF.

Points on this clone: Relative to the germline gene, one junction end is altered; a read error may explain this. The chain uses TRBV7-9 and TRBJ2-7; D unclear. Germline CDR1 is SEHNR and CDR2 is FQNEAQ (reference sequence). There are 12 residues in the CDR3. The CDR3 bases are TGTGCCAGCCCATGGCCTACGAGTCTTTTGAACTTC. Its translation is CASPWPTSLLNF.

Written as DNA, the CDR3 is TGTGCCATCAGTGATCTCGGGACGGCGAATGAGCAGTTCTTC. Encoded protein: CAISDLGTANEQFF. V gene TRBV10-3 combines with J gene TRBJ2-1, with D possibly being TRBD1 or TRBD2 (5 bases each). This CDR3 is 14 amino acids long. CDR1 ENHRY and CDR2 SYGVKD come from the germline V gene. Trimming removed 3 bases from V and 7 bases from J, with 13 bases in between.

The rearrangement uses TRBV5-1 and TRBJ2-2, with 10 bases that match TRBD1. CDR1 and CDR2 (germline): SGHRS, YFSETQ. V was pared by 6 bases and J by 7 bases, with 15 bases of the junction left unmatched. This CDR3 is 17 amino acids long. The CDR3 spells CASTRVVETGGIGELFF. CDR3 nucleotides: TGCGCCAGCACCCGGGTGGTTGAGACAGGGGGCATCGGGGAGCTGTTTTTT.

This clone was recorded once. One end of the junction does not line up with germline, which may come from a read error. The V gene is TRBV5-4, the J gene TRBJ1-4; TRBD1 agrees at 8 bases. Germline V gene data show CDR1 as SGHNT and CDR2 as YYREEE (reference sequence). The CDR3 length is 15 residues. CDR3: CASSLFSRDRSPLVF. The CDR3 DNA is TGTGCCAGCAGCTTGTTTAGTCGGGACAGGTCTCCCTTGGTTTTT.

V and J are TRBV5-4 and TRBJ2-7, with a weak D call TRBD1 (6 bases). V lost 1 base to trimming and J lost 2 bases, with 16 bases between them. The germline V gene encodes CDR1 SGHNT and CDR2 YYREEE (reference sequence). The CDR3 consists of 16 residues. The CDR3 reads CASSLKQGVRTYEQYF. CDR3 nucleotides: TGTGCCAGCAGCTTGAAACAGGGAGTTCGGACCTACGAGCAGTACTTC.

The chain has TRBV10-1 and TRBJ2-7; the match to TRBD2 covers 8 bases. Germline-derived CDR1 and CDR2 are WNHNN and SYGVQD (reference sequence). V lost 3 bases and J lost 6; bases outside the gene matches: 13. The CDR3 is 16 residues long. CDR3: CASSDLGTRGVTEQYF. CDR3 coding DNA: TGCGCCAGCAGTGACCTGGGGACTAGGGGAGTAACCGAGCAGTACTTC.

With regard to this clone: Other DNA variants within this sample encode the same CDR3. The genes are TRBV5-6 and TRBJ2-5, with D unresolved. Germline V gives CDR1 SGHDT, CDR2 YYEEEE. This CDR3 has 11 residues. V was clipped by 4 bases and J by 4 bases, with 5 bases between them. The CDR3 nucleotides read TGTGCCAGCAGCCTACTAGAGACCCAGTACTTC. It specifies CASSLLETQYF.

This sequence joins TRBV2 and TRBJ2-2; D possibly corresponds to TRBD1 (6 bases). Germline assignment: CDR1 SNHLY and CDR2 FYNNEI. There are 15 residues in the CDR3. Trimming shortened V by 6 bases and J by 0 bases, and 11 bases separated the two germline ends. CDR3 in DNA: TGTGCCAGCAGGGCCGGGACACCGAACACCGGGGAGCTGTTTTTT. This codes for CASRAGTPNTGELFF.

The chain has TRBV21-1 and TRBJ2-2. TRBV21-1 is deemed a pseudogene. This CDR3 has 16 amino acids. CDR3 sequence (DNA): TGTGCCAGCACCCGGCGAGGCAGACAGAACACCGGGGAGCTGTTTTTT. It specifies CASTRRGRQNTGELFF.

The rearrangement uses TRBV7-9 and TRBJ2-3, with 7 bases matching TRBD1. The CDR3 loop spans 16 amino acids. CDR1 is SEHNR, CDR2 FQNEAQ, per germline (reference sequence). Trimming took 7 bases from V and 0 from J; bases not matched to a gene: 10. The CDR3 protein is CASTLLTGTSTDTQYF. Written as DNA, the CDR3 is TGTGCCAGCACCCTTTTGACAGGGACCAGCACAGATACGCAGTATTTT.

This clone was seen just once. This sequence joins TRBV19 and TRBJ1-3; TRBD1 might be the D (5 bases). The CDR3 is 17 amino acids. V was clipped by 4 bases and J by 0 bases, with 16 bases between them. Germline V lookup: CDR1 LNHDA, CDR2 SQIVND (reference sequence). CDR3 sequence reads: CASSRGTTAASGNTIYF. Here the CDR3 DNA reads TGTGCCAGTAGTAGAGGGACGACCGCTGCCTCTGGAAACACCATATATTTT.

V is TRBV10-3 and J is TRBJ2-7; D is tentatively TRBD1 or TRBD2 (5 bases each). The germline V gene has CDR1 ENHRY and CDR2 SYGVKD. The CDR3 totals 14 residues. Deletions cut 4 bases from V and 4 bases from J, with 14 bases between. The chain's CDR3 is CAISGAGRDYEQYF. CDR3 nucleotide sequence: TGTGCCATCAGTGGGGCAGGGAGAGATTACGAGCAGTACTTC.

This CDR3 reads CASSDLVSGGPNEQFF. As DNA, the CDR3 is TGTGCCAGTAGTGATCTGGTCAGCGGGGGCCCCAATGAGCAGTTCTTC. V and J are TRBV19 and TRBJ2-1, with 8 bases aligning to TRBD2. The ends lost 5 bases at V and 6 bases at J; junction bases unmatched: 12. This CDR3 has 16 amino acids. CDR1 and CDR2 from the germline V gene are LNHDA and SQIVND (reference sequence).

The chain employs TRBV29-1 and TRBJ2-1; 11 bases agree with TRBD1. Per germline, CDR1 SQVTM and CDR2 ANQGSEA. The CDR3 consists of 15 residues. CDR3 sequence: CRASPGQGVGGEQFF. The CDR3 DNA follows: TGCAGGGCTTCCCCGGGACAGGGGGTAGGAGGTGAGCAGTTCTTC.

The chain links TRBV11-3 to TRBJ2-1; D is unclear. Looked up from germline, CDR1 is SGHNT and CDR2 is YENEEA. V was shortened by 3 bases and J by 2 bases, with 11 bases between the two germline ends. CDR3 length equals 15 residues. The CDR3, as DNA: TGTGCCAGCAGCTTCGGCGGCGCCGCCTACAATGAGCAGTTCTTC. Protein sequence: CASSFGGAAYNEQFF.

The CDR3 here is CASRDRARQYF. CDR3 coding DNA: TGTGCCAGCAGGGACAGGGCGAGACAGTACTTC. The chain couples TRBV2 to TRBJ2-7, with 8 bases lining up with TRBD1. The CDR3 extends over 11 amino acids. Trimming at V came to 6 bases and at J to 10 bases, leaving 5 bases not matched to a gene. CDR1 is SNHLY and CDR2 is FYNNEI in the germline V gene.